A selection of T cell receptor beta chains follows, all from one sample in a study of cytomegalovirus exposure and HLA in healthy donors. Sequencing used immunoSEQ multiplex PCR; TCRdb keeps in-frame clones, though not all of them. In the table there are tens of thousands of clones, roughly 96% of which are singletons. The sequenced sample was PBMCs. These receptors were obtained from a man between 18 and 35 years old in good health and CMV-seronegative. Each CDR3 is given with its conserved first and last residue. A clone size is listed for some rows: how often the clone was seen (once, few, many), or a class if it is expanded.

TRBV19	TRBJ1-1	.	CASSIAATGQRAEAFF
TRBV12-5	TRBJ2-1	.	CASGWIQGNPYNEQFF
TRBV19	TRBJ2-1	.	CASSKASGSYNEQFF
TRBV6-4	TRBJ2-1	.	CASSDSPSGSYNEQFF
TRBV19	TRBJ2-6	few	CASTAGANVLTF
TRBV5-5	TRBJ1-5	.	CASSLNQGVSGGPQHF
TRBV7-3	TRBJ2-3	once	CASSLRGSGDTQYF
TRBV6-5	TRBJ1-6	.	CASSYGQGWNSPLHF
TRBV7-7	TRBJ2-5	.	CASSFAAGEQETQYF
TRBV1	TRBJ1-2	.	CTSSQLGQGAYFGYTF
TRBV2	TRBJ1-1	.	CASSPAGGSHTEAFF
TRBV7-8	TRBJ2-1	.	CASSLAREYNEQFF
TRBV27	TRBJ2-1	.	CASSLGTGGNEQFF
TRBV18	TRBJ1-4	.	CASSPGKGYEKLFF
TRBV2	TRBJ2-3	.	CASSDNAGKADTQYF
TRBV30	TRBJ2-7	.	CAWGQGGIEQYF
TRBV28	TRBJ1-4	.	CASSTGGSNEKLFF
TRBV20-1	TRBJ1-2	.	CSAPMEGYTF
TRBV7-3	TRBJ2-3	few	CASSLSRTSGTDTQYF
TRBV7-3	TRBJ2-1	.	CASSSHGGGAAANEQFF
TRBV15	TRBJ2-5	.	CATSPVVGLLQETQYF
TRBV27	TRBJ2-3	.	CASSSSPADTQYF
TRBV2	TRBJ1-1	.	CASSGSGGVGAFF
TRBV7-2	TRBJ1-2	once	CASSPQGDYGYTF
TRBV5-4	TRBJ2-3	.	CASSQATPRADTQYF
TRBV6-1	TRBJ2-1	.	CASSVQEGGYNEQFF
TRBV4-2	TRBJ2-3	.	CASSQVGSTDTQYF
TRBV18	TRBJ2-1	.	CASSLNGAPGNEQFF
TRBV9	TRBJ1-6	.	CASSDQTGNSPLHF
TRBV27	TRBJ2-7	.	CASTGGNEQYF
TRBV5-5	TRBJ2-5	.	CASSLRGQGFGETQYF
TRBV6-6	TRBJ2-2	.	CASSRRQVSSGELFF
TRBV5-8	TRBJ2-1	.	CASSLRQGASYNEQFF
TRBV18	TRBJ2-2	.	CASSANGGRLVTGELFF
TRBV10-2	TRBJ2-3	.	CASSDQGASTDTQYF
TRBV10-3	TRBJ1-5	.	CAISERPGQGNQPQHF
TRBV27	TRBJ2-6	once	CASSPSGPRSGANVLTF
TRBV10-3	TRBJ2-7	once	CAISESNRGTYEQYF
TRBV12-5	TRBJ2-6	.	CASGRTGLAEAGANVLTF
TRBV7-9	TRBJ2-5	.	CASSLGAGTGEETQYF
TRBV19	TRBJ1-5	.	CASSDGISNQPQHF
TRBV6-1	TRBJ2-3	.	CASSQGAVETDTQYF